This paragraph covers one T cell receptor (beta chain) sequence. Its antigen is unknown. This record comes from a study of PD-L1 blockade in urothelial cancer. In the study overall: Blood-derived samples held a median about 130,000 T cells.

The time point denotes: pretreatment peripheral blood. Individual patients had between 1 and 8 samples, taken pretreatment and on-treatment. Broader study findings: Patients with durable benefit had greater blood expansion of tumor-associated TCR clones 3 weeks into treatment.

This table comes from immunoSEQ multiplex PCR, and its TCRdb copy is limited to in-frame clones, with some not included. The sample lists roughly 130,000 clones; about 81% were seen once. The source material was PBMCs, sampled around atezolizumab (anti-PD-L1) treatment. The source is a man aged 45-65 years with urothelial cancer.

In DNA form, the CDR3 reads TGTGCCAGTAGTAACCGGGATTGGTACGAGCAGTACTTC. This codes for CASSNRDWYEQYF. The chain carries TRBV19 and TRBJ2-7, with TRBD2 as a possible D gene (5 bases). Germline CDR1 is LNHDA and CDR2 is SQIVND (reference sequence). The CDR3 runs 13 residues. V dropped 4 bases and J dropped 4 bases, with 11 bases sitting between them. Full variable domain (missing parts from reference TRBV19 and TRBJ2-7): DGGITQSPKYLFRKEGQNVTLSCEQNLNHDAMYWYRQDPGQGLRLIYYSQIVNDFQKGDIAEGYSVSREKKESFPLTVTSAQKNPTAFYLCASSNRDWYEQYFGPGTRLTVT.